This record covers a single T cell receptor (beta chain). What it binds is unknown. These data originate in a study of CXCR3-negative and CXCR3-positive naive CD8 T cells. Study-wide results and caveats: Similar TRBV-TRBJ usage characterized naive CXCR3-negative and CXCR3-positive cells; memory cells differed. Between one naive subset and the other, surface CD5 was comparable, and TCR strength was inferred from TRB CDR3 properties. Each naive subset displayed comparably high diversity, whereas memory CD8+ cells displayed much lower diversity. With CXCR3 expression partially decreased after cryopreservation, most assays relied on fresh PBMCs.

Per the germline V gene, CDR1 is MNHEY and CDR2 is SVGAGI. The CDR3 totals 16 residues. All TRB cDNA libraries came from 5' RACE performed with UMI labels. One entry per CDR3 protein, without DNA, is what TCRdb gives after re-calling the 5' RACE reads. Across over 35,000 distinct CDR3 sequences, the top ten clones capture approximately 15% of the sample. The sample taken for sequencing was memory CD8+ T cells from blood. This TCR was recovered from a human donor in good health. Some clones in this sample may be carry-over from other donors' samples. The gene calls are TRBV6-5 and TRBJ2-7; TCRdb designates TRBD1, a call that cannot be tested without DNA. CDR3 protein: CASSYLPGQGSHEQYF.